This T cell receptor beta chain was identified in a study of blood T cells in healthy people across ages. The overall study: For every two T cells, template switching captured about one barcoded beta molecule.

A note on this clonotype: The target antigen is unknown.

The germline V gene encodes CDR1 DFQATT and CDR2 SNEGSKA (reference sequence). After removal of 4 bases from V and 7 bases from J, the junction contained 8 bases not matched to a gene. The CDR3 consists of 14 residues. The second PCR ran roughly 7 to 12 cycles with a sample-barcoded 5' primer and J-beta primers. TCRdb reanalysed the 5' RACE reads using MiXCR and keeps one entry per CDR3 protein. The sample consists of 730,000 or so distinct CDR3 sequences, over 40% of them appearing once. Study results and limitations: What prevented conclusive comparison of naive and antigen-experienced cells was that PBMCs were unsorted. CMV status of donors was not determined, possibly confounding expanded clonotype changes.

Material: blood. The sequence derives from a man aged 80 or over in good health. The chain is built from TRBV20-1 and TRBJ2-1; 9 bases map to TRBD1. CDR3 nucleotide sequence: TGCAGTGCTACGCAGGGACAGGGTAGAAATGAGCAGTTCTTC. Its protein product is CSATQGQGRNEQFF.